Listed below are T cell receptor beta chains from one sample, sequenced in a study of blood T cells in healthy people across ages. TCRdb re-derived calls from the 5' RACE reads in MiXCR, one entry per CDR3 protein. In the table there are about 1.4 million distinct CDR3 sequences, 59% of which are singletons. Material for sequencing was blood. These receptors came from a man between 18 and 35 years old in good health. CDR3s include the opening cysteine and the closing phenylalanine or tryptophan. Part of the rows lack a size; the others show once, few, many or a class for expanded clones.

V gene	J gene	clone size	CDR3 protein
TRBV10-3	TRBJ1-2	few	CASGLAERGYGYTF
TRBV3-1	TRBJ2-7	NA	CASSHPGQGIYEQYF
TRBV7-8	TRBJ1-2	NA	CASSQKARAGYTF
TRBV12-3/TRBV12-4	TRBJ1-2	few	CASSLVVGQNNYGYTF
TRBV12-3/TRBV12-4	TRBJ1-1	NA	CASSFEGGNTEAFF
TRBV5-4	TRBJ2-4	NA	CASSPRGRGSRDIQYF
TRBV4-1	TRBJ1-2	few	CASSQDGRNYGYTF
TRBV3-1	TRBJ1-6	once	CASSQGMSGNSPLHF
TRBV5-1	NA	NA	CASSLLPPNTYEQYF
TRBV12-3/TRBV12-4	TRBJ1-2	many	CASSPSSSYGYTF
TRBV27	TRBJ1-2	few	CASSLSIRDWVYGYTF
TRBV7-2	TRBJ1-6	once	CASSPRGQGNNSPLHF
TRBV24-1	TRBJ2-4	NA	CATSPSGGAAKNIQYF
TRBV29-1	TRBJ1-4	few	CSVEGVTGDSDLFF
TRBV6-5	TRBJ1-4	NA	CASSYVPGGFREKLFF
TRBV6-1	NA	once	CASTQAGEQYF
TRBV3-1	TRBJ2-4	NA	CASSQEAGFENIQYF
TRBV7-9	NA	NA	CASSLAPRLAVGETQYF
TRBV4-3	TRBJ1-2	NA	CASSQQGADGYTF
TRBV10-3	TRBJ2-4	few	CAISVQGQGAKNIQYF
TRBV5-1	TRBJ2-7	few	CASSPSTGTRTEQYF
TRBV7-9	TRBJ1-4	NA	CASSVPRGQDNEKLFF
TRBV7-9	TRBJ2-5	NA	CASSLGAWTGDQETQYF
TRBV20-1	TRBJ1-5	NA	CSASHEGGQPQHF
TRBV29-1	TRBJ1-1	NA	CSVEDVGAEAFF
TRBV20-1	TRBJ1-2	NA	CSAKWGADGYTF
TRBV3-1	TRBJ2-7	NA	CASTRGLAYEQYF
TRBV7-2	TRBJ2-3	NA	CASSLRRESTDTQYF
TRBV27	TRBJ2-7	NA	CASSWDRSSQKGYEQYF
TRBV12-3/TRBV12-4	TRBJ2-1	few	CASRQGRDEQFF
TRBV5-1	TRBJ1-2	once	CASRRSGDYGYTF
TRBV5-1	TRBJ1-1	NA	CASSLGQGMVTEAFF
TRBV7-6	TRBJ2-5	NA	CASSPTGRNGETQYF
TRBV24-1	TRBJ2-3	NA	CATSDLGQSTDTQYF
TRBV20-1	TRBJ2-3	NA	CSARLSRGITDTQYF
TRBV27	TRBJ2-7	NA	CASSLRLGTYTEGEQYF
TRBV7-2	TRBJ2-5	few	CASSPVAGLSETQYF
TRBV15	TRBJ1-5	NA	CATSSGGGRNQPQHF
TRBV5-6	TRBJ2-6	many	CASSFGSGANVLTF
TRBV5-1	TRBJ2-7	NA	CASSLSTVLAVREQYF
TRBV12-3/TRBV12-4	TRBJ2-3	NA	CASSFYQGSDTQYF
TRBV2	TRBJ2-1	NA	CARRGTSGNEQFF
TRBV20-1	TRBJ2-7	NA	CSAMGLTYEQYF
TRBV4-2	TRBJ2-4	few	CASSPKQKGGLGNEGGRKNIQYF
TRBV4-2	TRBJ1-2	few	CASSQVGGNFYGYTF
TRBV3-1	TRBJ2-1	NA	CASSQERGVYNEQFF
TRBV11-2	TRBJ2-1	NA	CASSTGTSYYNEQFF
TRBV4-1	NA	NA	CASSQVGDISYEQYF
TRBV15	TRBJ2-7	NA	CATRRGRGNYEQYF
TRBV12-3/TRBV12-4	NA	NA	CASSFPTGSQPTYNEQYF
TRBV20-1	NA	NA	CSARARLVDHAYEQYF